This T cell receptor beta chain was retrieved from a study of cytomegalovirus exposure and HLA in healthy donors. About this clone: Its antigen is as yet unknown.

Use of 60 Vbeta and 13 Jbeta primers characterized the PCR. Measured with immunoSEQ multiplex PCR; TCRdb has only the in-frame clones, and not every one. This repertoire shows more than 95,000 clones, approximately 72% found once; its top ten account for 1% to 1.5%. General study findings and limits: DRB1 showed the most TCR associations and HLA-C the fewest in a later analysis, as rates varied by HLA locus.

Germline CDR1 is WSHSY and CDR2 is SAAADI. V shed 8 bases and J shed 3 bases, with 27 bases lying between them. The CDR3 consists of 18 residues. This TCR derives from a man aged 25-45 years in good health and CMV-seronegative. The specimen sequenced was PBMCs. The chain couples TRBV10-2 to TRBJ2-3; maybe TRBD2 (6 bases). CDR3 coding DNA: TGCGCCAGCGCTTCCGACGGGAGTGGTTTTGGTACGACAGATACGCAGTATTTT. It translates to CASASDGSGFGTTDTQYF.